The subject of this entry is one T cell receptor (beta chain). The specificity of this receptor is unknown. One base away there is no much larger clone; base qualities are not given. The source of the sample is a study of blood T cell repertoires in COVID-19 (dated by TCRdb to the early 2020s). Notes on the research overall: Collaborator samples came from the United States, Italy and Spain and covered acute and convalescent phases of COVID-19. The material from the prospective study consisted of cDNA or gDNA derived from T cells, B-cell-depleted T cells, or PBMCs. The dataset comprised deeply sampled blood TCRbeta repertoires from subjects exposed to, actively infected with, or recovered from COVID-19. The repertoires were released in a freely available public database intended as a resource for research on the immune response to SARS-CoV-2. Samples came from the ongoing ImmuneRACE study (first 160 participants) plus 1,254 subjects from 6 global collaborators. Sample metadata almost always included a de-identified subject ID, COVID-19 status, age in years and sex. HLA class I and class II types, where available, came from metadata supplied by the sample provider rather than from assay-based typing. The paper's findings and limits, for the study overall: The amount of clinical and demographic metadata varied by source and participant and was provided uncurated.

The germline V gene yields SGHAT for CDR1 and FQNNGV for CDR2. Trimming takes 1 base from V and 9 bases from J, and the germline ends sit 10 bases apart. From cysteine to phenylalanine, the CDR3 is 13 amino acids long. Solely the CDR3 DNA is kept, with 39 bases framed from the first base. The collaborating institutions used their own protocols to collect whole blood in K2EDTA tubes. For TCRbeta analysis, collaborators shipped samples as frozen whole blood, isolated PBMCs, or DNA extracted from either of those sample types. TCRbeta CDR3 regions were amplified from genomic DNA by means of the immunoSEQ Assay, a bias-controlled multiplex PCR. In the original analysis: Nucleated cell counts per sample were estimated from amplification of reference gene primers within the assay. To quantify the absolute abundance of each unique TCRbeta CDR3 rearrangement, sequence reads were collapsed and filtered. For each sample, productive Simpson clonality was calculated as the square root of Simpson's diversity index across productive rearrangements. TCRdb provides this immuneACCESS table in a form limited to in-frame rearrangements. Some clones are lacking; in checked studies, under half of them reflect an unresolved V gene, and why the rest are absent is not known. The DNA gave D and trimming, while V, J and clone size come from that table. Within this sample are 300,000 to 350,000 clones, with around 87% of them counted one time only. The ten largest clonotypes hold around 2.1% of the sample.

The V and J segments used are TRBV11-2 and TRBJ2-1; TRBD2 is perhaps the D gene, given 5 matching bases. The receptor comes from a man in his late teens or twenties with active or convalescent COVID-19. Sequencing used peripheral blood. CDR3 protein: CASSLVIGGEQFF. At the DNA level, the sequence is TGTGCCAGCAGCTTAGTTATCGGAGGTGAGCAGTTCTTC.